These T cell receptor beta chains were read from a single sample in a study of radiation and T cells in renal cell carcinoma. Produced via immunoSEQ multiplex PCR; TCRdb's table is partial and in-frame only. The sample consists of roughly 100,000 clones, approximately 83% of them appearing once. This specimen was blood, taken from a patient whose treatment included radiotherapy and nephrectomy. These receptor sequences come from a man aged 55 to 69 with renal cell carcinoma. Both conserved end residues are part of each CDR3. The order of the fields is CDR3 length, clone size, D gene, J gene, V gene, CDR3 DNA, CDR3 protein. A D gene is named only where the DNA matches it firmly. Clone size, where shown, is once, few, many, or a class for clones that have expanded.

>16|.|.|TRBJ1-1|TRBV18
TGTGCCAGCTCACCAGATCATTCCAGGGCTTACACTGAAGCTTTCTTT
CASSPDHSRAYTEAFF
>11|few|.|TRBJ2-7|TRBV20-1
TGCAGTGCTCCTTATAGGGGCGAGCAGTACTTC
CSAPYRGEQYF
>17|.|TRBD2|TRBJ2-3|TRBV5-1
TGCGCCAGCAGCCCCCGGACTAGCGGCCCTAGCACAGATACGCAGTATTTT
CASSPRTSGPSTDTQYF
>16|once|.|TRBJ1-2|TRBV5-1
TGCGCCAGCAGCTTGGTGCCCGGTTGGAGGGACTATGGCTACACCTTC
CASSLVPGWRDYGYTF
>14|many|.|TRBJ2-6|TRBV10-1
TGCGCCAGCAGTGGGCCGTCCGGGGCCAACGTCCTGACTTTC
CASSGPSGANVLTF
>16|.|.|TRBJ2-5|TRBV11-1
TGTGCCAGCAGCTTATCACCCCGACAGTACCAAGAGACCCAGTACTTC
CASSLSPRQYQETQYF
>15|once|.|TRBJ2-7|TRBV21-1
TGTGCCAGCAGCGGGGCGGGGGCTAACCCCTACGAGCAGTACTTC
CASSGAGANPYEQYF
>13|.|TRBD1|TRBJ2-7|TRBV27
TGTGCCAGCAGTTCTGGACAGGGCTACGAGCAGTACTTC
CASSSGQGYEQYF
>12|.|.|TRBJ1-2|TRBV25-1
TGTGCCAGCAGTGATCGGGCGGGAGGCTACACCTTC
CASSDRAGGYTF
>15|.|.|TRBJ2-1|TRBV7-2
TGTGCCAGCAGCCCCCCCGGGACGCTCTACAATGAGCAGTTCTTC
CASSPPGTLYNEQFF
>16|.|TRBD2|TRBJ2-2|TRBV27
TGTGCCAGCAGTCCCCCCGGGACTAGCGGGACCGGGGAGCTGTTTTTT
CASSPPGTSGTGELFF
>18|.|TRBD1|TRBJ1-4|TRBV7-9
TGTGCCAGCAGCTCTCCGAGGGCCGTACAGGGGCGGGGGGAAAAACTGTTTTTT
CASSSPRAVQGRGEKLFF
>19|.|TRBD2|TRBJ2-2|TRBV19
TGTGCCAGTAGTGGCTTCCTTGGAGGGACTAGCGGGAACACCGGGGAGCTGTTTTTT
CASSGFLGGTSGNTGELFF
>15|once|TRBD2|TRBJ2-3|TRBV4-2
TGTGCCAGCACTGACGGGACTAGCGGAACAGATACGCAGTATTTT
CASTDGTSGTDTQYF
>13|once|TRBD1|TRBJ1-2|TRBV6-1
TGTGCCAGCAGATTGGACAGGGACGATGGCTACACCTTC
CASRLDRDDGYTF
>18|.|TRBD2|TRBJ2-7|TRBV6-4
TGTGCCAGCAGTGACGCCGGGACTAGCGGGAGGGGATCCTACGAGCAGTACTTC
CASSDAGTSGRGSYEQYF
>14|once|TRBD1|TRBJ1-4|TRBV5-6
TGTGCCAGCAGCCAGGGGGGTCGTCGAGAAAAACTGTTTTTT
CASSQGGRREKLFF
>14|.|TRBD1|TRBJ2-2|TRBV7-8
TGTGCCAGCAGCTTAGGCAGGGGGACCGGGGAGCTGTTTTTT
CASSLGRGTGELFF
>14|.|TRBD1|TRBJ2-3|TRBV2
TGTGCCAGCAGCCTCATAACCGGACAGGATCACCTGTATTTT
CASSLITGQDHLYF
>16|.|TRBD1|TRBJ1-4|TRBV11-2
TGTGCCAGCAGCTTAGGTAGGGACAGCTACAATGAAAAACTGTTTTTT
CASSLGRDSYNEKLFF
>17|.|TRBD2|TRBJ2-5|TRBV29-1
TGCAGCGTTGAAGATGGGGCTAGCGGGAGTTGGGGAGAGACCCAGTACTTC
CSVEDGASGSWGETQYF
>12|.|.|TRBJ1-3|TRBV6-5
TGTGCCAGCAGTACGGGACGAAACACCATATATTTT
CASSTGRNTIYF
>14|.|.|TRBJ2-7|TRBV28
TGTGCCAGCAATACGGGAGATGGGATCTACGAGCAGTACTTC
CASNTGDGIYEQYF
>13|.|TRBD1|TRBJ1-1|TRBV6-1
TGTGCCAGCAGTGAAAACAGGGGCACTGAAGCTTTCTTT
CASSENRGTEAFF
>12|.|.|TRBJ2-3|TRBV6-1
TGTGCCAGCAGTGGTAATACAGATACGCAGTATTTT
CASSGNTDTQYF
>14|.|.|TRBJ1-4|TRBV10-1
TGCGCCAGCAGTGGACCTGCAACTAATGAAAAACTGTTTTTT
CASSGPATNEKLFF
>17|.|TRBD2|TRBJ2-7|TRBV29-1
TGCAGCGTTGTGGCGGCTTTTGAGGCGGGAGGCAACTACGAGCAGTACTTC
CSVVAAFEAGGNYEQYF
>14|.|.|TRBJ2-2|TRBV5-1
TGCGCCAGCAGCTTTAACTCACGAACCGGGGAGCTGTTTTTT
CASSFNSRTGELFF
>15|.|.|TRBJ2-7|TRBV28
TGTGCCAGCAGTTTATGGGACACCCCTTCCTACGAGCAGTACTTC
CASSLWDTPSYEQYF
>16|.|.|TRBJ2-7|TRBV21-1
TGTGCCAGCAGCAAAGTGGCTCGAGTAGACACCTACGAGCAGTACTTC
CASSKVARVDTYEQYF
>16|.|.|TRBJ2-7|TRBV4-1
TGCGCCAGCAGCCAAGATCTAGGCAGGGGTTTAGGCGAGCAGTACTTC
CASSQDLGRGLGEQYF
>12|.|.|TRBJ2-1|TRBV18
TGTGCCAGCTCACCAAGATTGGGTGAGCAGTTCTTC
CASSPRLGEQFF
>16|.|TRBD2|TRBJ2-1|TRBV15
TGTGCCACCAGACCCCCACTAGCGGAAGCCTACAATGAGCAGTTCTTC
CATRPPLAEAYNEQFF
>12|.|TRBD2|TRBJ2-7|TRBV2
TGTGCCAGCAGTGGGGACTATGGCGAGCAGTACTTC
CASSGDYGEQYF
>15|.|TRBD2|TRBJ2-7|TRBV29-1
TGCAGCGTTGAAGATCGTTTAGCGGGACGGGGCGAGCAGTACTTC
CSVEDRLAGRGEQYF
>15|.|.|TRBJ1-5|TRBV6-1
TGTGCCAGCAGTGAGACAGGTATTAGCAATCAGCCCCAGCATTTT
CASSETGISNQPQHF
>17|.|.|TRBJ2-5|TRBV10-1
TGCGCCAGCAGTGAGTCGACTCCTGAGGGATTGGTAGAGACCCAGTACTTC
CASSESTPEGLVETQYF
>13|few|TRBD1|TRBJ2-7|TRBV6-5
TGTGCCAGCAGGGCTAGGGGGCCCGGTGAGCAGTACTTC
CASRARGPGEQYF
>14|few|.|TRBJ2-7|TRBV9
TGTGCCAGCAGCGTCGGGGGTAGCTCCTACGAGCAGTACTTC
CASSVGGSSYEQYF
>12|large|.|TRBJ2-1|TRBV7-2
TGTGCCAGCAGCTTGTCCATCAATGAGCAGTTCTTC
CASSLSINEQFF
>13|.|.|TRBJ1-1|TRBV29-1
TGCAGCGTTGAAGGGGGTGAGGACACTGAAGCTTTCTTT
CSVEGGEDTEAFF
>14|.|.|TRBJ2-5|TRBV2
TGTGCCAGCAGTGCCCGGGGGCCTGGGGAGACCCAGTACTTC
CASSARGPGETQYF
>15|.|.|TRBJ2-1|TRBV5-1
TGCGCCAGCAGCTCCCAGGGGTACTCCTACAATGAGCAGTTCTTC
CASSSQGYSYNEQFF
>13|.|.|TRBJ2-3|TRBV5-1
TGCGCCAGCAGCCTCCCTTCCACAGATACGCAGTATTTT
CASSLPSTDTQYF
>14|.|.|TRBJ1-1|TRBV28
TGTGCCAGCAGTTTACGACTCAATGGAGCTGAAGCTTTCTTT
CASSLRLNGAEAFF
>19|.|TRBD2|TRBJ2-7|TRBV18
TGTGCCAGCTCACCACAGGGCGGGGGACCGGCTAGGAGCTCCTACGAGCAGTACTTC
CASSPQGGGPARSSYEQYF
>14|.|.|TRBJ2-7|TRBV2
TGTGCCAGCAGTGAAGCGCTATCCTCCTACGAGCAGTACTTC
CASSEALSSYEQYF
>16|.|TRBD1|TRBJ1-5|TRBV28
TGTGCCAGCAGTTTTCGCAGGGGGCGAAGCAATCAGCCCCAGCATTTT
CASSFRRGRSNQPQHF
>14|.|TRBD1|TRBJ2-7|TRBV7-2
TGTGCCAGCTCTAGGACAGGGTGGGACTACGAGCAGTACTTC
CASSRTGWDYEQYF
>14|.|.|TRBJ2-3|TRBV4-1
TGCGCCAGCAGCCAAGATCGAGGGCCGGATACGCAGTATTTT
CASSQDRGPDTQYF
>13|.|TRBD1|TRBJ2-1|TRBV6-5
TGTGCCAGCAGGCCGGGACAGCTCAATGAGCAGTTCTTC
CASRPGQLNEQFF